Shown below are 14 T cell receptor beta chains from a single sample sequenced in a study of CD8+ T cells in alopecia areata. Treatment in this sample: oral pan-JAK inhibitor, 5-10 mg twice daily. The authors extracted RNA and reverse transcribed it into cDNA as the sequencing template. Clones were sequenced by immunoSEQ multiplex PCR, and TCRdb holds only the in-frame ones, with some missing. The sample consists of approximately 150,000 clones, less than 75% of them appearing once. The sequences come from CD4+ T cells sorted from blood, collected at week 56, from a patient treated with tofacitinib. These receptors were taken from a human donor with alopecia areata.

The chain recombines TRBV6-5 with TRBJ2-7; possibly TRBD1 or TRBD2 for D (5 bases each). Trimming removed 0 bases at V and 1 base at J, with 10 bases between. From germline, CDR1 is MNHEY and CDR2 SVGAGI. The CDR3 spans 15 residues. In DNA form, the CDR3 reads TGTGCCAGCAGTTACTCCGGGGCCACTTCCTACGAGCAGTACTTC. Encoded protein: CASSYSGATSYEQYF.

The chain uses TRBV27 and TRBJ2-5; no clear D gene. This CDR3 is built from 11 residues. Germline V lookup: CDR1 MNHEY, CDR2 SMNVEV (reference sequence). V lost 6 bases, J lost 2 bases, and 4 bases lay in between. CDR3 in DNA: TGTGCCAGCAGAAAGCAAGAGACCCAGTACTTC. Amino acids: CASRKQETQYF.

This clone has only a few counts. The CDR3 reads CASSLGGGEVEQFF. The CDR3 DNA reads TGTGCCAGCAGCTTAGGCGGAGGGGAGGTCGAGCAGTTCTTC. The chain employs TRBV7-9 and TRBJ2-1; D might be TRBD2 (6 bases). V lost 1 base and J 10 bases, leaving 14 bases between the germline ends. Germline V gives CDR1 SEHNR, CDR2 FQNEAQ (reference sequence). The CDR3 contains 14 residues. The complete variable domain, with remaining parts taken from reference TRBV7-9 and TRBJ2-1, reads DTGVSQNPRHKITKRGQNVTFRCDPISEHNRLYWYRQTLGQGPEFLTYFQNEAQLEKSRLLSDRFSAERPKGSFSTLEIQRTEQGDSAMYLCASSLGGGEVEQFFGPGTRLTVL.

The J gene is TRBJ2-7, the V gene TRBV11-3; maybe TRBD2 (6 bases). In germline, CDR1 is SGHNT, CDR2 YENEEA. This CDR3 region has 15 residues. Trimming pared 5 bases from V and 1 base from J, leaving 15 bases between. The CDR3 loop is CASSPRTAGSYEQYF. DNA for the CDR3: TGTGCCAGCAGCCCCCGGACGGCGGGATCCTACGAGCAGTACTTC.

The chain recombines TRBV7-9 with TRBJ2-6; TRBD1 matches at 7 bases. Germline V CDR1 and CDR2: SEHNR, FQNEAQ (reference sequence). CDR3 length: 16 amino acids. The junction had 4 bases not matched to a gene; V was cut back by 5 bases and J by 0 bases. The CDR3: CASSAHRGSGANVLTF. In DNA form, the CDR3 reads TGTGCCAGCAGCGCGCACAGGGGCTCTGGGGCCAACGTCCTGACTTTC.

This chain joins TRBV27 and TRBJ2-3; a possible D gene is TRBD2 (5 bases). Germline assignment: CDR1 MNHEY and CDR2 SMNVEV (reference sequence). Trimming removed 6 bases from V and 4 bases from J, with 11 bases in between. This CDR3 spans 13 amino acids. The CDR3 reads CASRWTGSDTQYF. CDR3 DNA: TGTGCCAGCAGATGGACGGGGTCAGATACGCAGTATTTT.

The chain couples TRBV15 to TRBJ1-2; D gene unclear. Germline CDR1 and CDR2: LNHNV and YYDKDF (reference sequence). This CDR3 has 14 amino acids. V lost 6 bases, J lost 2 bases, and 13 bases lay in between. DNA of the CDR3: TGTGCCACCAGTCCCTCGCAGGAAAACTATGGCTACACCTTC. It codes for CATSPSQENYGYTF.

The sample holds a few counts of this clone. CDR3 sequence (DNA): TGTGCCAGCAGCCAAGAGGGCAGGGGGCGACAAGAGACCCAGTACTTC. Encoded protein: CASSQEGRGRQETQYF. This sequence joins TRBV4-2 and TRBJ2-5; TRBD1 agrees at 8 bases. CDR1 LGHNA and CDR2 YNFKEQ come from the germline V gene. The trim removed 0 bases at V and 2 bases at J, leaving 5 bases unmatched. The CDR3 contains 16 residues.

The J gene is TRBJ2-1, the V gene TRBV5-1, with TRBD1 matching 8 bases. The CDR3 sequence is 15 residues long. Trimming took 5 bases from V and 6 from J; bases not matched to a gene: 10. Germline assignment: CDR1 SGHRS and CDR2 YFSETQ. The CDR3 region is CASRDGQGMGNEQFF. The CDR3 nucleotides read TGCGCCAGCAGGGACGGACAGGGCATGGGCAATGAGCAGTTCTTC.

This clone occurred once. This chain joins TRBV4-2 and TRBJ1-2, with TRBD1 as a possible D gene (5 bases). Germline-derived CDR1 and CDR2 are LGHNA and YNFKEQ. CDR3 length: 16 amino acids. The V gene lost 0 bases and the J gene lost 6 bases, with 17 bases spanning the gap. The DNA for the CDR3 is TGTGCCAGCAGCCAAGATCCCTCCAGGGCTTACAATGGCTACACCTTC. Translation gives CASSQDPSRAYNGYTF.

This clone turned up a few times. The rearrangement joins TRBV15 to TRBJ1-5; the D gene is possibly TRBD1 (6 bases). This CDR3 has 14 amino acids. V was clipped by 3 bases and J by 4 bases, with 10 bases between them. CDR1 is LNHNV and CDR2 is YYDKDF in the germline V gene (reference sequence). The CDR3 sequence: CATSSGTNNQPQHF. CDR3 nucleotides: TGTGCCACCAGCAGCGGGACAAATAATCAGCCCCAGCATTTT. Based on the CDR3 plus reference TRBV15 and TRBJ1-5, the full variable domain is DAMVIQNPRYQVTQFGKPVTLSCSQTLNHNVMYWYQQKSSQAPKLLFHYYDKDFNNEADTPDNFQSRRPNTSFCFLDIRSPGLGDTAMYLCATSSGTNNQPQHFGDGTRLSIL.

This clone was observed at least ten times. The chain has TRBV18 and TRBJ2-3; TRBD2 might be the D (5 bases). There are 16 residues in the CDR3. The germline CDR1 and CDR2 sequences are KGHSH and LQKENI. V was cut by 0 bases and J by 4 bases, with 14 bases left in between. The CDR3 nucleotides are TGTGCCAGCTCACCACCGGCTCTAGCAGTCGCAGATACGCAGTATTTT. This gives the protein CASSPPALAVADTQYF.

CDR3 sequence: CASSPETGLREQYF. CDR3 sequence (DNA): TGTGCCAGCTCACCAGAGACCGGCTTGAGGGAGCAGTACTTC. V gene TRBV18 combines with J gene TRBJ2-7; unclear D gene. Deletions cut 2 bases from V and 7 bases from J, with 15 bases between. The germline V gene has CDR1 KGHSH and CDR2 LQKENI. This CDR3 has 14 residues.

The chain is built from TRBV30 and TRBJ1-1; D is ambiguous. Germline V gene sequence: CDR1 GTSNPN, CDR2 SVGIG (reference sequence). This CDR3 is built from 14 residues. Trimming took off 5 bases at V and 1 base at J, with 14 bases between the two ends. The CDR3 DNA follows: TGTGCCTGGCAGAGGCTGACGACGAACACTGAAGCTTTCTTT. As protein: CAWQRLTTNTEAFF.